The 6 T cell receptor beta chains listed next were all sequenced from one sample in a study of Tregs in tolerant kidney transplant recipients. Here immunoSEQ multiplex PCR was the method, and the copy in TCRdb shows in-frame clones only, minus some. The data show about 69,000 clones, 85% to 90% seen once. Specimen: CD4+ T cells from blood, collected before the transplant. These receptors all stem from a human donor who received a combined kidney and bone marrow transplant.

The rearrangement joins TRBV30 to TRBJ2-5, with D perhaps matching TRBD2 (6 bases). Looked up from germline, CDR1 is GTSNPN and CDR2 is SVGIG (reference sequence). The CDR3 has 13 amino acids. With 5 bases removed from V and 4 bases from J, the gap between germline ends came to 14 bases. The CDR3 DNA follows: TGTGCCTGGCGAGGAGGGGTTGGAGAGACCCAGTACTTC. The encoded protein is CAWRGGVGETQYF.

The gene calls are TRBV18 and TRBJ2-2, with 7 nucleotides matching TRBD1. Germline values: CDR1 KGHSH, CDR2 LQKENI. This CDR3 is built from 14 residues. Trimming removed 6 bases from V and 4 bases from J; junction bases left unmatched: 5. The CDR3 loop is CASSPGTATGELFF. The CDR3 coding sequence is TGTGCCAGCTCCCCGGGGACAGCCACCGGGGAGCTGTTTTTT.

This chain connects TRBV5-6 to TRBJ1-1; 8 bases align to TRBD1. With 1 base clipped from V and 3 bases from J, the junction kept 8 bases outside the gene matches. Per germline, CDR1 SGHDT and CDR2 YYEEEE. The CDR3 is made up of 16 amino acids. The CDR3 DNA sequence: TGTGCCAGCAGCTTGCGAAGGGGCAGGGGGCACACTGAAGCTTTCTTT. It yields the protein CASSLRRGRGHTEAFF.

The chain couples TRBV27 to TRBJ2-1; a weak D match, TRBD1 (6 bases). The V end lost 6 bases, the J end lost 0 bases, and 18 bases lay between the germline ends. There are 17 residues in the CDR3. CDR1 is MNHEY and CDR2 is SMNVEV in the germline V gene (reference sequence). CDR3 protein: CASSSLRDTGSYNEQFF. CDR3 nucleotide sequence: TGTGCCAGCAGCTCCCTCCGGGACACGGGCTCCTACAATGAGCAGTTCTTC.

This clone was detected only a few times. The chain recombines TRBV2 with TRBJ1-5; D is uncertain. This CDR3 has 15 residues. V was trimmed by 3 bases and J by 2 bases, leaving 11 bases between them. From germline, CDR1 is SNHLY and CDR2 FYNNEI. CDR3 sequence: CASSDSLLGNQPQHF. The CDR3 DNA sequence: TGTGCCAGCAGTGATAGTTTGTTAGGCAATCAGCCCCAGCATTTT. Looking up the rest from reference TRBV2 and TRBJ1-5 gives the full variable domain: EPEVTQTPSHQVTQMGQEVILRCVPISNHLYFYWYRQILGQKVEFLVSFYNNEISEKSEIFDDQFSVERPDGSNFTLKIRSTKLEDSAMYFCASSDSLLGNQPQHFGDGTRLSIL.

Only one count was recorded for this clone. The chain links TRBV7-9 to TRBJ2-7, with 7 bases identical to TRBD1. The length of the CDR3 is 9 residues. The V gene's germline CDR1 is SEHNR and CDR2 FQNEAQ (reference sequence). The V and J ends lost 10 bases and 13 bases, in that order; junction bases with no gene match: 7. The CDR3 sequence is CANKTGSYV. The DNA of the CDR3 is TGTGCCAACAAGACAGGGAGTTACGTC.